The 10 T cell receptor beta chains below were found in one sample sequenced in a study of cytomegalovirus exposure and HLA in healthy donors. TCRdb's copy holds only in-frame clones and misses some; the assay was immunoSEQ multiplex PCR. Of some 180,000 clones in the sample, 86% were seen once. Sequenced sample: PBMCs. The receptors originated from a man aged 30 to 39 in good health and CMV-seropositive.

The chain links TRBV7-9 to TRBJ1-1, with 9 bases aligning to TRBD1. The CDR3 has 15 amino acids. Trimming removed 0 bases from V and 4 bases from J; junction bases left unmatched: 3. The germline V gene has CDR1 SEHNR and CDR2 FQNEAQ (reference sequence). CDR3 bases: TGTGCCAGCAGCTTAGCACAGGGGGCTGGCACTGAAGCTTTCTTT. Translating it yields CASSLAQGAGTEAFF.

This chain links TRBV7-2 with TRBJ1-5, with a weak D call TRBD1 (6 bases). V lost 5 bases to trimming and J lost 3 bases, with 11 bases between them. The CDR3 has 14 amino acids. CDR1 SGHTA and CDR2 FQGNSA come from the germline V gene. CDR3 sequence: CASSDGQYNQPQHF. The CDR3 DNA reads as TGTGCCAGCAGCGACGGACAGTACAATCAGCCCCAGCATTTT. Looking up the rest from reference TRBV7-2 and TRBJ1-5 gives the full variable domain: GAGVSQSPSNKVTEKGKDVELRCDPISGHTALYWYRQSLGQGLEFLIYFQGNSAPDKSGLPSDRFSAERTGGSVSTLTIQRTQQEDSAVYLCASSDGQYNQPQHFGDGTRLSIL.

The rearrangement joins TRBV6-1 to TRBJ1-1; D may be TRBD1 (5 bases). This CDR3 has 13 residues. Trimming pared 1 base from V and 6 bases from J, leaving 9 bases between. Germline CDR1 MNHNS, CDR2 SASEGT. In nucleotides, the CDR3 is TGTGCCAGCAGTGAAGGGGGGTTACCTGAAGCTTTCTTT. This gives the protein CASSEGGLPEAFF.

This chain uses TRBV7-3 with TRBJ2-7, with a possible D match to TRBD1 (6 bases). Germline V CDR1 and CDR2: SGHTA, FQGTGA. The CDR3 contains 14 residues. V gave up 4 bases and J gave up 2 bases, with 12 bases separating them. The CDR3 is CASSSGTQTYEQYF. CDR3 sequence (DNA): TGTGCCAGCAGCTCCGGGACACAGACCTACGAGCAGTACTTC. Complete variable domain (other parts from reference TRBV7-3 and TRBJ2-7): GAGVSQTPSNKVTEKGKYVELRCDPISGHTALYWYRQSLGQGPEFLIYFQGTGAADDSGLPNDRFFAVRPEGSVSTLKIQRTERGDSAVYLCASSSGTQTYEQYFGPGTRLTVT.

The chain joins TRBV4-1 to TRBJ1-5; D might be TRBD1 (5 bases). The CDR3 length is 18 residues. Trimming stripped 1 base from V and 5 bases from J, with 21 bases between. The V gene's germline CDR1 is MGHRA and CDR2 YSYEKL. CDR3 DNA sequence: TGCGCCAGCAGCCAAGGCACCGGGACCCTACCAGCTCATCAGCCCCAGCATTTT. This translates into CASSQGTGTLPAHQPQHF.

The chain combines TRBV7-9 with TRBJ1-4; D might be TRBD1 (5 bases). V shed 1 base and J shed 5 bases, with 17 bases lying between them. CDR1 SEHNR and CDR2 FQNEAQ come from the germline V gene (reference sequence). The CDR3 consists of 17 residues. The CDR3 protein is CASSLDALAAGNEKLFF. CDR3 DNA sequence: TGTGCCAGCAGCTTAGACGCGTTGGCCGCAGGGAATGAAAAACTGTTTTTT.

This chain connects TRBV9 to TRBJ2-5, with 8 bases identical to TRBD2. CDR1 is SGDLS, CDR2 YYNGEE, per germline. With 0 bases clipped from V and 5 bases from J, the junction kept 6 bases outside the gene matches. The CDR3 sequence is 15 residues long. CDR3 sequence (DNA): TGTGCCAGCAGCGTAGGTGACCCGGGAGGGGAGACCCAGTACTTC. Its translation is CASSVGDPGGETQYF. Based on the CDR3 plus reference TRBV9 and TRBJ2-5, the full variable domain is DSGVTQTPKHLITATGQRVTLRCSPRSGDLSVYWYQQSLDQGLQFLIQYYNGEERAKGNILERFSAQQFPDLHSELNLSSLELGDSALYFCASSVGDPGGETQYFGPGTRLLVL.

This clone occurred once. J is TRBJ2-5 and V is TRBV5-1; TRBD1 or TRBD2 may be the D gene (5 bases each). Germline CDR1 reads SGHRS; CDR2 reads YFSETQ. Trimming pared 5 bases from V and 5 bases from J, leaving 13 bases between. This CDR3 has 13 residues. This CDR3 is CASRPDWGETQYF. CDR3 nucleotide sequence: TGCGCCAGCAGGCCGGACTGGGGCGAGACCCAGTACTTC.

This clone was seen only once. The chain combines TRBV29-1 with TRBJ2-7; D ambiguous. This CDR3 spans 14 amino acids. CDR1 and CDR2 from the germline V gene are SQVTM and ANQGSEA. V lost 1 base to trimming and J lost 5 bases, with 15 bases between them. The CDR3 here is CSVEGFEGRDEQYF. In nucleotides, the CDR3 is TGCAGCGTTGAAGGGTTCGAAGGAAGGGACGAGCAGTACTTC.

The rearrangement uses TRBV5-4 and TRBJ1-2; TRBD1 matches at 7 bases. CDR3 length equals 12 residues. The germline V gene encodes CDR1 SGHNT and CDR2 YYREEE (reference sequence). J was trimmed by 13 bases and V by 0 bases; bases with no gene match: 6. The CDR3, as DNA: TGTGCCAGCAGCTTGGACTGGGACAGTGGCACCTTC. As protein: CASSLDWDSGTF.